The next 10 T cell receptor beta chains were all read from a single sample in a study of blood T cell repertoires in COVID-19 (dated by TCRdb to 2020 to 2021). Libraries were made using the immunoSEQ multiplex PCR assay. TCRdb holds this immuneACCESS table with in-frame rearrangements only. Some clones are missing; in checked studies, unresolved V genes explain under half, and the rest has no known cause. The sample contains about 120,000 clones, roughly 80% of them found a single time. The ten largest account for more than 15% of the sample. The specimen was peripheral blood. The receptor set was obtained from a woman aged 60 to 75 with acute or convalescent COVID-19.

This clone was observed a few times. This rearrangement joins TRBV7-3 to TRBJ1-1; TRBD1 matches at 9 bases. V trimming: 5 bases; J trimming: 6 bases; junction bases outside the gene matches: 7. CDR3 length: 14 amino acids. The germline V gene encodes CDR1 SGHTA and CDR2 FQGTGA. The CDR3 is CASSPGTGSPEAFF. Written as DNA, the CDR3 is TGTGCCAGCAGCCCCGGGACAGGGAGCCCTGAAGCTTTCTTT.

This chain links TRBV18 with TRBJ1-1; D may be TRBD1 (5 bases). The V end was cut by 6 bases, the J end by 5 bases, with 16 bases between. Germline CDR1 reads KGHSH; CDR2 reads LQKENI. This CDR3 is built from 14 residues. CDR3 amino acids: CASSPDARGTEAFF. CDR3 nucleotide sequence: TGTGCCAGCTCGCCGGACGCTCGGGGGACTGAAGCTTTCTTT.

This clone turned up a few times. The rearrangement uses TRBV5-1 and TRBJ1-6; 8 nucleotides agree with TRBD1. Germline loops: CDR1 SGHRS, CDR2 YFSETQ. This CDR3 is built from 15 residues. V dropped 4 bases and J dropped 8; count of bases not matched to a gene: 8. The CDR3: CASSDGQGGDSPLHF. CDR3 coding DNA: TGCGCCAGCAGCGACGGACAGGGTGGTGATTCACCCCTCCACTTT. Full variable domain (remainder filled in from reference TRBV5-1 and TRBJ1-6): KAGVTQTPRYLIKTRGQQVTLSCSPISGHRSVSWYQQTPGQGLQFLFEYFSETQRNKGNFPGRFSGRQFSNSRSEMNVSTLELGDSALYLCASSDGQGGDSPLHFGNGTRLTVT.

The V call is TRBV6-5, the J call TRBJ2-5; D unclear. With 11 bases removed from V and 7 bases from J, the gap between germline ends came to 20 bases. Germline-derived CDR1 and CDR2 are MNHEY and SVGAGI. The CDR3 loop spans 13 amino acids. The CDR3 DNA follows: TGTGCCGGGCGTGGCTCGTCACGTGGGACCCAGTACTTC. Translating gives CAGRGSSRGTQYF.

This rearrangement joins TRBV19 to TRBJ1-5; TRBD1 aligns across 10 bases. Germline loops: CDR1 LNHDA, CDR2 SQIVND (reference sequence). This CDR3 has 16 amino acids. The V and J ends lost 4 bases and 5 bases, in that order; junction bases with no gene match: 8. DNA for the CDR3: TGTGCCAGTAGTAACTTGCGGACAGGGGGGGATCAGCCCCAGCATTTT. It yields the protein CASSNLRTGGDQPQHF.

The rearrangement uses TRBV4-3 and TRBJ1-3; D gene uncertain. Trimming took off 5 bases at V and 0 bases at J, with 14 bases between the two ends. CDR3 size: 16 residues. Germline V CDR1 and CDR2: LGHNA, YSLEER. This chain's CDR3 is CASSSQRGGSGNTIYF. The CDR3, as DNA: TGCGCCAGCAGCTCCCAAAGAGGCGGCTCTGGAAACACCATATATTTT.

The V and J genes are TRBV6-5 and TRBJ1-3; no reliable D call. The CDR3 totals 14 residues. Trimming removed 6 bases from V and 0 bases from J, with 9 bases in between. Germline CDR1 reads MNHEY; CDR2 reads SVGAGI. The CDR3 sequence: CASRNRDSGNTIYF. The CDR3 DNA reads TGTGCCAGCAGAAACCGGGACTCTGGAAACACCATATATTTT.

This chain links TRBV11-3 with TRBJ2-3, with a possible D match to TRBD1 (7 bases). The V end was cut by 5 bases, the J end by 8 bases, with 23 bases between. The CDR3 length is 16 residues. CDR1 and CDR2 (germline): SGHNT, YENEEA. The CDR3 DNA reads TGTGCCAGCAGCCTCGGGGGTGGCAGGGGGACCGCTACGCAGTATTTT. This codes for CASSLGGGRGTATQYF.

The CDR3 loop is CASSMSGTGIYGYTF. DNA for the CDR3: TGTGCCAGTAGTATGTCCGGGACAGGGATCTATGGCTACACCTTC. The V call is TRBV19, the J call TRBJ1-2; 9 positions match TRBD1. This CDR3 is 15 amino acids long. From germline, CDR1 is LNHDA and CDR2 SQIVND (reference sequence). The J segment lost 4 bases and the V segment lost 3 bases, leaving 6 bases of the junction unmatched.

This chain links TRBV29-1 with TRBJ1-2, with D unclear. CDR3 length: 12 amino acids. Trimming took 4 bases from V and 3 from J, leaving 9 bases between them. The germline V gene encodes CDR1 SQVTM and CDR2 ANQGSEA. This chain's CDR3 is CSVAVSDYGYTF. The DNA for the CDR3 is TGCAGCGTTGCAGTTTCTGACTATGGCTACACCTTC.